The 7 T cell receptor beta chains given below trace back to one sample, sequenced in a study of T-cell reconstitution after alpha-beta-depleted transplantation in children. As it was prepared, the TCRbeta library received unique molecular identifiers. TCRdb reprocessed the PCR reads with MiXCR, giving one entry per CDR3 protein. The table lists approximately 240,000 distinct CDR3 sequences, about 11% of them singletons. The sample in question was PBMCs, obtained before TCRalphabeta/CD19-depleted stem cell transplant. All receptors come from a child younger than two with acute myeloid leukemia, due to receive a stem cell transplant.

This clonotype was seen a handful of times. The rearrangement joins TRBV7-6 to TRBJ2-3; TRBD2 aligns across 13 bases. V lost 2 bases to trimming and J lost 6 bases; unmatched junction nucleotides: 5. Germline CDR1 and CDR2: SGHVS and FNYEAQ. The CDR3 length is 16 residues. The chain's CDR3 is CASSLPTSGRSDTQYF. The CDR3 DNA sequence: TGTGCCAGCAGCTTACCGACTAGCGGGAGGTCGGATACGCAGTATTTT.

Concerning this clonotype itself: Sequence at one end of the junction differs from germline and may be a read error. V usage is TRBV18 and J usage is TRBJ2-7; 9 bases agree with TRBD1. The CDR3 runs to 16 residues. Germline CDR1 is KGHSH and CDR2 is LQKENI. CDR3 nucleotide sequence: TGCGCCAGCTCTCCACGGGGAGGGACAGGGACCTACGAGCAGCACTTC. Translated, it gives CASSPRGGTGTYEQHF.

This clonotype showed up many times. V usage is TRBV12-3 or TRBV12-4 and J usage is TRBJ2-3, with D perhaps matching TRBD2 (6 bases). The V and J ends lost 5 bases and 8 bases respectively, with 23 bases between them. The CDR3 totals 16 residues. The CDR3 loop reads CASSPFVPGRLGTQYF. In nucleotides, the CDR3 is TGTGCCAGCAGTCCATTTGTCCCGGGGAGGTTAGGTACGCAGTATTTT.

This clonotype was seen ten or more times. The chain uses TRBV4-1 and TRBJ1-5; D gene unclear. The CDR3 is made up of 15 amino acids. Looked up from germline, CDR1 is MGHRA and CDR2 is YSYEKL. V was cut by 4 bases and J by 3 bases, with 13 bases left in between. This chain's CDR3 is CASSLTQAPNQPQHF. CDR3 bases: TGCGCCAGCAGCCTTACCCAGGCGCCCAATCAGCCCCAGCATTTT.

This clonotype was observed many times. J is TRBJ1-1 and V is TRBV7-2; D unresolved. CDR3 length: 15 amino acids. The germline V and J ends were trimmed by 3 bases and 0 bases, with 11 bases remaining between them. Germline CDR1 SGHTA, CDR2 FQGNSA. The CDR3 nucleotides read TGTGCCAGCAGCTTGGGTATGGCTGTGAACACTGAAGCTTTCTTT. It translates to CASSLGMAVNTEAFF. The variable domain in full, with the rest retrieved from reference TRBV7-2 and TRBJ1-1, is GAGVSQSPSNKVTEKGKDVELRCDPISGHTALYWYRQSLGQGLEFLIYFQGNSAPDKSGLPSDRFSAERTGGSVSTLTIQRTQQEDSAVYLCASSLGMAVNTEAFFGQGTRLTVV.

In its sample, this clonotype was seen many times. The rearrangement joins TRBV7-2 to TRBJ1-5; possible D gene TRBD1, 5 bases. V was trimmed by 1 base and J by 6 bases, leaving 16 bases between them. The germline CDR1 and CDR2 sequences are SGHTA and FQGNSA. The CDR3 loop spans 16 amino acids. CDR3 coding DNA: TGTGCCAGCAGCTTAGTAGGAGGAGGGGCGGGTCAGCCCCAGCATTTT. Its translation is CASSLVGGGAGQPQHF.

This clonotype showed up many times. The chain has TRBV20-1 and TRBJ2-1; 9 positions agree with TRBD2. Germline CDR1 reads DFQATT; CDR2 reads SNEGSKA (reference sequence). There are 15 residues in the CDR3. J lost 3 bases, V lost 6 bases, and 9 bases had no gene match. CDR3 in amino acids: CSAESAGGIYNEQFF. The DNA of the CDR3 is TGCAGTGCCGAATCAGCGGGAGGAATCTACAATGAGCAGTTCTTC.